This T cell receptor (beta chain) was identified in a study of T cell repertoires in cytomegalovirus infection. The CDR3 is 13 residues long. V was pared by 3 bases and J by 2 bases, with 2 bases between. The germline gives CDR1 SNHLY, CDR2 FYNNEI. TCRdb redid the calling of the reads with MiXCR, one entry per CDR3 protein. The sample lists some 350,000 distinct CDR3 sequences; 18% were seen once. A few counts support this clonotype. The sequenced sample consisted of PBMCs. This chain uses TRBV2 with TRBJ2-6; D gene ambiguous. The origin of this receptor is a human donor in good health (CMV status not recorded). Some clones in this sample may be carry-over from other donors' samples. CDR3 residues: CASSDTGANVLTF. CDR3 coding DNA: TGTGCCAGCAGTGATACTGGGGCCAACGTCCTGACTTTC. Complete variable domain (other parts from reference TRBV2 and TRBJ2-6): EPEVTQTPSHQVTQMGQEVILRCVPISNHLYFYWYRQILGQKVEFLVSFYNNEISEKSEIFDDQFSVERPDGSNFTLKIRSTKLEDSAMYFCASSDTGANVLTFGAGSRLTVL.